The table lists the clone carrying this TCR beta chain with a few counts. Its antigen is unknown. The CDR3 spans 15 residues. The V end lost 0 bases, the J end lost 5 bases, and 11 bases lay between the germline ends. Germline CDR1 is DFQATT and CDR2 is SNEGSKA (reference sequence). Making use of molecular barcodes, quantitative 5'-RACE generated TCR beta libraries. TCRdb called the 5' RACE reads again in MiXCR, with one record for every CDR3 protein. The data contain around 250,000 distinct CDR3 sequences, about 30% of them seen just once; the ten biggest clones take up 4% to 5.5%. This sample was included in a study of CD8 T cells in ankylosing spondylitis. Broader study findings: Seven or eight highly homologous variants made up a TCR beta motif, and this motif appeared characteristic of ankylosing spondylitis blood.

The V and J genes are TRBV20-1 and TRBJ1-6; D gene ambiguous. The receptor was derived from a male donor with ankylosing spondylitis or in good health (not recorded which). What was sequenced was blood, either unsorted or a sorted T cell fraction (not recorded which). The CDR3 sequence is CSARDWRTNNSPLHF. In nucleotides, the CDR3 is TGCAGTGCTAGAGATTGGCGGACTAATAATTCACCCCTCCACTTT.